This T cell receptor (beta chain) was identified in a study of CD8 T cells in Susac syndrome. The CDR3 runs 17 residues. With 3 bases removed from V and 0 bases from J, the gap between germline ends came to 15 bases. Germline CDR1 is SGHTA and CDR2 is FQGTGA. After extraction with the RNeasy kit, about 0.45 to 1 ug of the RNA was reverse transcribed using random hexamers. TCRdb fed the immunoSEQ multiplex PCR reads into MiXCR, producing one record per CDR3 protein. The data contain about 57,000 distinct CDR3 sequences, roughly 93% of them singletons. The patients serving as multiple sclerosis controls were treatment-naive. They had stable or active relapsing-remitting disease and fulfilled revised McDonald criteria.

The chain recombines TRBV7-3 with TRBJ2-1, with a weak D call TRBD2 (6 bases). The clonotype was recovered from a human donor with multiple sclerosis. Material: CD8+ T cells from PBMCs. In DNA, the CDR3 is TGTGCCAGCAGCTTTTTCGCTGGGACTGACTCCTACAATGAGCAGTTCTTC. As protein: CASSFFAGTDSYNEQFF.